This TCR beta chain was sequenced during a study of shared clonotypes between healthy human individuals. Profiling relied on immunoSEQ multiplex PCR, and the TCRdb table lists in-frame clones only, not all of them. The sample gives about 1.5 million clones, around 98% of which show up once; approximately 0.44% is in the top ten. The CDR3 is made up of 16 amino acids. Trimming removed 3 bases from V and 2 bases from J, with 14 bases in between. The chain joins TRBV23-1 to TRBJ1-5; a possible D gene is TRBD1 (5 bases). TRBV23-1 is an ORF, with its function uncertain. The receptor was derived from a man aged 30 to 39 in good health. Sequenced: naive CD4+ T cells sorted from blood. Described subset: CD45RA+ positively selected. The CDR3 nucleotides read TGCGCCAGCAGTCATCCAGGGAGGTCGGGCAATCAGCCCCAGCATTTT. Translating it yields CASSHPGRSGNQPQHF.